These 26 T cell receptor beta chains were all obtained from the same sample, sequenced in a study of T-cell memory formation after mild COVID-19. TCRdb processed the 5' RACE reads anew with MiXCR; each CDR3 protein has one entry. The profile shows over 250,000 distinct CDR3 sequences, about a sixth of them singletons. Sequencing was done on a sample of PBMCs or a T cell subset sorted from them (not recorded which). These receptor sequences come from a man younger than 35 who had mild COVID-19 (a few samples of this study predate the infection). Cell type and time point are not known.

The table lists this clonotype with a few counts. This chain links TRBV20-1 with TRBJ2-1; the D is unclear. CDR1 DFQATT and CDR2 SNEGSKA come from the germline V gene (reference sequence). The CDR3 contains 12 residues. Trimming removed 1 base from V and 3 bases from J, with 4 bases in between. The CDR3 coding sequence is TGCAGTGCTAGAGGGGACTACAATGAGCAGTTCTTC. It translates to CSARGDYNEQFF.

This sequence joins TRBV5-1 and TRBJ1-1; possible D gene TRBD1, 5 bases. V lost 5 bases and J 0 bases, leaving 14 bases between the germline ends. The germline gives CDR1 SGHRS, CDR2 YFSETQ. There are 15 residues in the CDR3. CDR3 loop: CASSTVGTVNTEAFF. For the CDR3, the DNA is TGCGCCAGCAGTACCGTCGGGACCGTGAACACTGAAGCTTTCTTT.

J is TRBJ1-5 and V is TRBV6-5, with D possibly TRBD1 on 5 matching bases. Germline CDR1 is MNHEY and CDR2 is SVGAGI. V was pared by 5 bases and J by 0 bases, with 17 bases between. The CDR3 length is 17 residues. The CDR3 coding sequence is TGTGCCAGCAGTCCACGGCAGGGAAGTTATAGCAATCAGCCCCAGCATTTT. This encodes CASSPRQGSYSNQPQHF.

In its sample, this clonotype was seen a few times. The genes are TRBV3-1 and TRBJ2-2; tentatively, D is TRBD1 (5 bases). Trimming removed 4 bases from V and 6 bases from J, with 12 bases in between. Looked up from germline, CDR1 is LGHDT and CDR2 is YNNKEL (reference sequence). This CDR3 region has 14 residues. CDR3 sequence reads: CASSLGRGAGELFF. The DNA of the CDR3 is TGTGCCAGCAGCCTAGGAAGGGGTGCCGGGGAGCTGTTTTTT.

The V call is TRBV4-3, the J call TRBJ2-5, with TRBD1 identical over 9 bases. Looked up from germline, CDR1 is LGHNA and CDR2 is YSLEER. V gave up 4 bases and J gave up 5 bases; unmatched junction bases: 5. The CDR3 length is 14 residues. The CDR3 DNA sequence: TGCGCCAGCAGCCCTCTAGGACAGGGGGAGACCCAGTACTTC. The encoded protein is CASSPLGQGETQYF.

The table lists this clonotype with a few counts. J is TRBJ2-5 and V is TRBV13, with D uncertain. The V gene lost 5 bases and the J gene lost 4 bases, with 17 bases spanning the gap. Germline CDR1 PRHDT, CDR2 FYEKMQ (reference sequence). CDR3 length: 15 residues. CDR3 loop: CASSPRAFVGETQYF. As DNA, the CDR3 is TGTGCCAGCAGCCCCCGGGCCTTCGTTGGAGAGACCCAGTACTTC.

This clonotype appeared a few times. The chain links TRBV7-9 to TRBJ2-3; D is undetermined. Deletions cut 1 base from V and 2 bases from J, with 10 bases between. CDR1 and CDR2 from the germline V gene are SEHNR and FQNEAQ (reference sequence). The CDR3 is 15 residues long. In DNA, the CDR3 is TGTGCCAGCAGCTTAGAAGGACGGTTCACAGATACGCAGTATTTT. This codes for CASSLEGRFTDTQYF.

V usage is TRBV12-3 or TRBV12-4 and J usage is TRBJ2-1; 9 bases are shared with TRBD1. The CDR3 contains 15 residues. The ends lost 6 bases at V and 6 bases at J; junction bases unmatched: 9. The CDR3 reads CASRPGTGQGNEQFF. CDR3 nucleotide sequence: TGTGCCAGCAGACCCGGGACAGGGCAAGGCAATGAGCAGTTCTTC.

In its sample, this clonotype was seen many times. The chain joins TRBV12-3 or TRBV12-4 to TRBJ2-2; no reliable D call. The CDR3 has 16 amino acids. The V gene lost 6 bases and the J gene lost 4 bases, with 18 bases spanning the gap. CDR3: CASSPAVAQVTGELFF. The CDR3 DNA sequence: TGTGCCAGCAGCCCCGCGGTAGCTCAGGTCACCGGGGAGCTGTTTTTT.

The V call is TRBV20-1, the J call TRBJ2-3; perhaps TRBD2 as D (5 bases). Germline V gives CDR1 DFQATT, CDR2 SNEGSKA (reference sequence). V shed 5 bases and J shed 4 bases, with 22 bases lying between them. The CDR3 has 16 amino acids. CDR3 in amino acids: CSADGSPSKAPDTQYF. In DNA, the CDR3 is TGCAGTGCTGATGGAAGCCCTAGCAAGGCCCCAGATACGCAGTATTTT.

A few counts support this clonotype. The CDR3 nucleotides read TGTGCCAGCAGCTTATCGCTGGGCAATGAGCAGTTCTTC. Protein: CASSLSLGNEQFF. The chain recombines TRBV7-9 with TRBJ2-1; D remains ambiguous. Germline assignment: CDR1 SEHNR and CDR2 FQNEAQ (reference sequence). CDR3 size: 13 residues. V lost 2 bases to trimming and J lost 6 bases, with 8 bases between them.

This clonotype was detected ten times or more. The chain has TRBV20-1 and TRBJ1-2; no clear D gene. The CDR3 loop spans 11 amino acids. CDR1 and CDR2 (germline): DFQATT, SNEGSKA (reference sequence). The V end was cut by 6 bases, the J end by 5 bases, with 10 bases between. CDR3 sequence: CSALSEYGYTF. Written as DNA, the CDR3 is TGCAGTGCCTTGAGCGAGTATGGCTACACCTTC.

This clonotype was picked up a small number of times. V usage is TRBV19 and J usage is TRBJ2-3; D is uncertain. The V gene's germline CDR1 is LNHDA and CDR2 SQIVND (reference sequence). The CDR3 totals 14 residues. Trimming removed 3 bases at V and 6 bases at J, with 13 bases between. CDR3 sequence (DNA): TGTGCCAGTAGTATGCGGACCGCGGCGGATACGCAGTATTTT. Translated, it gives CASSMRTAADTQYF. Drawing the rest from reference TRBV19 and TRBJ2-3, the complete variable domain is DGGITQSPKYLFRKEGQNVTLSCEQNLNHDAMYWYRQDPGQGLRLIYYSQIVNDFQKGDIAEGYSVSREKKESFPLTVTSAQKNPTAFYLCASSMRTAADTQYFGPGTRLTVL.

This chain joins TRBV5-1 and TRBJ1-6, with TRBD1 matching over 8 bases. The CDR3 has 16 amino acids. CDR1 is SGHRS and CDR2 is YFSETQ in the germline V gene. V lost 3 bases, J lost 6 bases, and 8 bases stayed unmatched. This CDR3 is CASSSDRGKGNSPLHF. The CDR3 DNA sequence: TGCGCCAGCAGCTCAGACAGGGGAAAGGGTAATTCACCCCTCCACTTT.

This clonotype was seen repeatedly, ten times or more. The gene calls are TRBV5-6 and TRBJ2-3; D is uncertain. The CDR3 runs to 13 residues. Between the trimmed V and J ends, which lost 7 bases and 0 bases, there was a span of 9 bases. Looked up from germline, CDR1 is SGHDT and CDR2 is YYEEEE. The CDR3 sequence is CASGQLSTDTQYF. In DNA, the CDR3 is TGTGCCAGCGGCCAACTGAGCACAGATACGCAGTATTTT.

The chain links TRBV28 to TRBJ2-3; 10 bases line up with TRBD2. Per germline, CDR1 MDHEN and CDR2 SYDVKM. CDR3 length: 15 residues. The V and J ends lost 5 bases and 3 bases, in that order; junction bases with no gene match: 5. This chain's CDR3 is CASSASGGSTDTQYF. CDR3 DNA: TGTGCCAGCAGTGCTAGCGGGGGTTCGACAGATACGCAGTATTTT.

This clonotype has only a few counts. V and J are TRBV6-5 and TRBJ2-4; 7 nucleotides match TRBD1. The V and J ends lost 6 bases and 9 bases, in that order; junction bases with no gene match: 11. The CDR3 is made up of 14 amino acids. Germline loops: CDR1 MNHEY, CDR2 SVGAGI. The CDR3 loop is CASSPDRARPIQYF. The CDR3 DNA sequence: TGTGCCAGCAGCCCTGACAGGGCTCGGCCCATTCAGTACTTC.

The genes are TRBV19 and TRBJ2-3, with D hard to call. In germline, CDR1 is LNHDA, CDR2 SQIVND (reference sequence). The CDR3 totals 13 residues. With 2 bases removed from V and 6 bases from J, the gap between germline ends came to 9 bases. The CDR3 DNA reads TGTGCCAGTAGTATAACGGCTGCGGATACGCAGTATTTT. This gives the protein CASSITAADTQYF.

This clonotype was counted between two and nine times. The chain couples TRBV5-1 to TRBJ1-6, with D uncertain. Looked up from germline, CDR1 is SGHRS and CDR2 is YFSETQ. The CDR3 covers 15 residues. Trimming pared 0 bases from V and 10 bases from J, leaving 14 bases between. The DNA for the CDR3 is TGCGCCAGCAGCTTGGCCGGACGTCGGGAATCACCCCTCCACTTT. Its translation: CASSLAGRRESPLHF.

V gene TRBV20-1 combines with J gene TRBJ1-1, with TRBD1 matching 7 bases. Germline lookup yields CDR1 DFQATT and CDR2 SNEGSKA (reference sequence). The V gene end was trimmed by 0 bases and the J gene end by 5 bases; junction bases not matched to a gene: 6. This CDR3 contains 14 residues. CDR3 nucleotides: TGCAGTGCTAGAGATGTCCGGGGACAGACTGAAGCTTTCTTT. Its translation: CSARDVRGQTEAFF.

This clonotype was picked up a small number of times. The chain is built from TRBV7-6 and TRBJ1-5; D unresolved. This CDR3 has 16 amino acids. Per germline, CDR1 SGHVS and CDR2 FNYEAQ. Trimming took 5 bases from V and 3 from J, leaving 17 bases between them. CDR3 nucleotide sequence: TGTGCCAGCAGCCCCCAAACGCGGGGTAACAATCAGCCCCAGCATTTT. It specifies CASSPQTRGNNQPQHF.

Only a few counts were recorded for this clonotype. The chain combines TRBV9 with TRBJ2-3, with 7 bases that match TRBD2. The ends lost 0 bases at V and 2 bases at J; junction bases unmatched: 6. CDR3 length: 16 residues. Germline V lookup: CDR1 SGDLS, CDR2 YYNGEE. This CDR3 reads CASSVGAGHLTDTQYF. CDR3 sequence (DNA): TGTGCCAGCAGCGTAGGAGCGGGGCATCTCACAGATACGCAGTATTTT.

This clonotype was observed a few times. This chain links TRBV5-6 with TRBJ2-5, with D unresolved. Trimming removed 1 base at V and 1 base at J, with 14 bases between. Germline lookup yields CDR1 SGHDT and CDR2 YYEEEE. CDR3 length: 16 amino acids. The CDR3 reads CASSLYATWAQETQYF. CDR3 sequence (DNA): TGTGCCAGCAGCTTGTATGCCACATGGGCCCAAGAGACCCAGTACTTC.

This clonotype appeared a few times. The chain links TRBV5-1 to TRBJ2-5; tentatively, D is TRBD1 (6 bases). V was trimmed by 4 bases and J by 4 bases, leaving 11 bases between them. Germline loops: CDR1 SGHRS, CDR2 YFSETQ. The CDR3 spans 13 residues. Here the CDR3 reads CASSGTLLETQYF. The CDR3 DNA is TGCGCCAGCAGCGGGACATTATTAGAGACCCAGTACTTC.

Here the CDR3 DNA reads TGTGCCAGCAGCAAAATCGTGGGGGACAGGCGAGGGGAAGCTTTCTTT. Translation gives CASSKIVGDRRGEAFF. This rearrangement joins TRBV21-1 to TRBJ1-1; the listed D gene, TRBD1, was not tested against the DNA. TRBV21-1 is shown as a pseudogene. The CDR3 has 16 amino acids.

This clonotype showed up just a few times. V usage is TRBV7-2 and J usage is TRBJ2-1; 7 nucleotides align to TRBD1. This CDR3 comprises 14 residues. From germline, CDR1 is SGHTA and CDR2 FQGNSA. Trimming took 5 bases from V and 4 from J; bases not matched to a gene: 5. CDR3 coding DNA: TGTGCCAGCAGCCGACAGGGATCTTACAATGAGCAGTTCTTC. This codes for CASSRQGSYNEQFF.